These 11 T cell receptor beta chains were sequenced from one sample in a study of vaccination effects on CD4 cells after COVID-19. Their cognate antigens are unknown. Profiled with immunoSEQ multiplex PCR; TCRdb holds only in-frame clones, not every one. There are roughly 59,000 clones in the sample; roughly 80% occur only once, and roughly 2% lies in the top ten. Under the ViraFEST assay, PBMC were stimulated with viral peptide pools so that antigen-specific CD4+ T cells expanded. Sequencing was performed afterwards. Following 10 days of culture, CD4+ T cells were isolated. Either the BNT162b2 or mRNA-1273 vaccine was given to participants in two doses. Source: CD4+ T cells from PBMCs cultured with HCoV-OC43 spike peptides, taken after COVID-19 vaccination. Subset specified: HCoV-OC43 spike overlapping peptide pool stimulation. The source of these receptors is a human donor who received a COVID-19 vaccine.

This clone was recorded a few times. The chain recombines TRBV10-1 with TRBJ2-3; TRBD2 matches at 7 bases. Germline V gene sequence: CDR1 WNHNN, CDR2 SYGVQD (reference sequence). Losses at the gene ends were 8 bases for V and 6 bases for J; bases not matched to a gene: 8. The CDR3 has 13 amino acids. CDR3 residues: CASGRTSTDTQYF. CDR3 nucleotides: TGCGCCAGCGGGAGGACTAGTACGGATACGCAGTATTTT.

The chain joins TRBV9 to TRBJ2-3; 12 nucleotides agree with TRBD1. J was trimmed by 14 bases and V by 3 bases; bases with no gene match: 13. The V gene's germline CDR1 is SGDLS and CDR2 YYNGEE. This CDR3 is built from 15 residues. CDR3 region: CASSADIRDRGRMYF. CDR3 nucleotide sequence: TGTGCCAGCAGCGCCGACATCCGGGACAGGGGGCGTATGTATTTT.

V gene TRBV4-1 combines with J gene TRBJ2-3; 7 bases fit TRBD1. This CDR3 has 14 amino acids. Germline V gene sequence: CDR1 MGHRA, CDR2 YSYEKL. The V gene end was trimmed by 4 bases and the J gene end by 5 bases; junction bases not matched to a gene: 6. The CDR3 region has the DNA TGCGCCAGCAGCCGCCCGGGACAGCAAGATACGCAGTATTTT. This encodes CASSRPGQQDTQYF.

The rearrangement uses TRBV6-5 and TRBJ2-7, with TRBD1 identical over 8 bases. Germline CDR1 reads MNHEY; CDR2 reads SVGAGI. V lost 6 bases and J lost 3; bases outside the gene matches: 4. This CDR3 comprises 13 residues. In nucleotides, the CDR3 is TGTGCCAGCAGACCCGGACAGGGCTACGAGCAGTACGTC. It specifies CASRPGQGYEQYV.

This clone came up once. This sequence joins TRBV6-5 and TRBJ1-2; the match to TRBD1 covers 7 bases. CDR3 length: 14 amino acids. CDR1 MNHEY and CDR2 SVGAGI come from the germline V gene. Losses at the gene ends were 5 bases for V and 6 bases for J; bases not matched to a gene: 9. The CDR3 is CASSNRGSKDGYTF. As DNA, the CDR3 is TGTGCCAGCAGTAACAGGGGCTCGAAGGATGGCTACACCTTC.

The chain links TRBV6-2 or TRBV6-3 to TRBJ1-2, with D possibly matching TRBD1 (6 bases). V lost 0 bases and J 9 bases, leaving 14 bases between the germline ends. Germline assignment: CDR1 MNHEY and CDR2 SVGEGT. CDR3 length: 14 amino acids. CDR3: CASSYSGGRRRYTF. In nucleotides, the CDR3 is TGTGCCAGCAGTTACTCGGGGGGGCGCCGACGCTACACCTTC.

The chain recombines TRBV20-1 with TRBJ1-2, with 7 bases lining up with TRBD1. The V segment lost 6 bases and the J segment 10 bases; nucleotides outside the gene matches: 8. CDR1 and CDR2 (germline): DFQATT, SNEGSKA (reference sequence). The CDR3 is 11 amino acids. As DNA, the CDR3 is TGCAGTGCAAAGACAGGGAGCTTCTACACCTTC. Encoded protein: CSAKTGSFYTF.

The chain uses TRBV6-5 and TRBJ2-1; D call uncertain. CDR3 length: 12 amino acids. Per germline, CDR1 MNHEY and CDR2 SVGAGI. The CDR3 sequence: CAAAAPSNEQFF. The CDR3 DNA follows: TGTGCGGCCGCAGCACCTTCAAATGAGCAGTTCTTC.

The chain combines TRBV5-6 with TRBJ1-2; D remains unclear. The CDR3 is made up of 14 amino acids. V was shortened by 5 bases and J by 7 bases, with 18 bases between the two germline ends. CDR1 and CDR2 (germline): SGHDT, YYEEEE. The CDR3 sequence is CASRGRTAVVGYTF. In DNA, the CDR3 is TGTGCCAGCAGGGGCAGGACGGCGGTGGTTGGCTACACCTTC.

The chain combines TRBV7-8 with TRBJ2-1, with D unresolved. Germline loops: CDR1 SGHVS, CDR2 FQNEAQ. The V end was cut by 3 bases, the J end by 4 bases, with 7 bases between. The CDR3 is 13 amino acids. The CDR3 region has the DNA TGTGCCAGCAGCTTTGGAGTATACAATGAGCAGTTCTTC. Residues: CASSFGVYNEQFF.

CDR3 loop: CASSTRLAGLNEQFF. The CDR3 coding sequence is TGTGCCAGCTCAACAAGACTAGCGGGGCTCAATGAGCAGTTCTTC. The V call is TRBV18, the J call TRBJ2-1; 11 bases agree with TRBD2. Germline V gene lookup returns CDR1 KGHSH and CDR2 LQKENI. The length of the CDR3 is 15 residues. The V segment lost 5 bases and the J segment 6 bases; nucleotides outside the gene matches: 6.